The T cell receptor beta chain under discussion was sequenced for a study of cytomegalovirus exposure and HLA in healthy donors. Looking at the study overall: About 85 million unique TCR sequences came from HLA-typed donors in an early release.

This CDR3 contains 15 residues. Germline V gene sequence: CDR1 SGHVS, CDR2 FNYEAQ. V was clipped by 2 bases and J by 3 bases; unmatched bases: 6. Study-wide findings and caveats: Reports state that TCR beta sequences accurately predicted most subjects' HLA-A and HLA-B alleles.

On this clone itself: No antigen is known for it.

A multiplex PCR was run with 60 Vbeta primers and 13 Jbeta primers. Sequencing was performed with immunoSEQ multiplex PCR; in TCRdb, only in-frame clones are kept and a portion is missing. This table has 100,000 to 140,000 clones, around four fifths appearing once. Source material: PBMCs. The gene calls are TRBV7-6 and TRBJ2-5; 7 bases align to TRBD1. This sequence was found in a man aged 30-40 years in good health and CMV-seronegative. The CDR3 DNA is TGTGCCAGCAGCTTAATCGGTCAGGGGGAAGAGACCCAGTACTTC. It codes for CASSLIGQGEETQYF.